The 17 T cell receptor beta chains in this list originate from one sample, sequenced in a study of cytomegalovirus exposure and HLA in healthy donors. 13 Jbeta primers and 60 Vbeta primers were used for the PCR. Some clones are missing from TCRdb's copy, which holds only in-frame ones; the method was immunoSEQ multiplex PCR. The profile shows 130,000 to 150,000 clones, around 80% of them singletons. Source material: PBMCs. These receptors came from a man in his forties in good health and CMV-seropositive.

CDR3 DNA sequence: TGTGCCAGCAGCGGAGGACAGTTAATCTCCGAGCAGTACTTC. Protein sequence: CASSGGQLISEQYF. J is TRBJ2-7 and V is TRBV7-2; D perhaps matches TRBD1 (6 bases). V gave up 5 bases and J gave up 6 bases, with 17 bases separating them. Germline assignment: CDR1 SGHTA and CDR2 FQGNSA. This CDR3 contains 14 residues.

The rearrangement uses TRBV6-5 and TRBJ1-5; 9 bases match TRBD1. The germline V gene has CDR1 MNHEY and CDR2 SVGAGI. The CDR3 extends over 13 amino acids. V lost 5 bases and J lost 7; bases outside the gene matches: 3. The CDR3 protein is CASSQDRGQPQHF. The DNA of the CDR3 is TGTGCCAGCAGTCAGGACAGGGGCCAGCCCCAGCATTTT.

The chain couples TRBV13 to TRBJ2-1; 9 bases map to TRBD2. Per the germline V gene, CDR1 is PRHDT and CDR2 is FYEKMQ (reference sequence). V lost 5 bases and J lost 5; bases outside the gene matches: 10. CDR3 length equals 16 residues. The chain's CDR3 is CASSPPAGGIHNEQFF. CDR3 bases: TGTGCCAGCAGCCCCCCGGCGGGAGGGATCCACAATGAGCAGTTCTTC.

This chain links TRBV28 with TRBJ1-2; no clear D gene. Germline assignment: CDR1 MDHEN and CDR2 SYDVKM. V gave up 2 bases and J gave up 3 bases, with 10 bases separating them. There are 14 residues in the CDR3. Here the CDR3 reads CASSLGQAYYGYTF. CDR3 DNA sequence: TGTGCCAGCAGTTTAGGCCAGGCCTACTATGGCTACACCTTC.

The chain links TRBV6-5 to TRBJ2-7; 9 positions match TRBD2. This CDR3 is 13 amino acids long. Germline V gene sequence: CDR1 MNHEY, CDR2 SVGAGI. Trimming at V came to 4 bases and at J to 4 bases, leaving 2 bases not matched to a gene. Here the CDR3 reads CASSLTSGYEQYF. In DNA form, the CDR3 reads TGTGCCAGCAGTTTGACTAGCGGTTACGAGCAGTACTTC.

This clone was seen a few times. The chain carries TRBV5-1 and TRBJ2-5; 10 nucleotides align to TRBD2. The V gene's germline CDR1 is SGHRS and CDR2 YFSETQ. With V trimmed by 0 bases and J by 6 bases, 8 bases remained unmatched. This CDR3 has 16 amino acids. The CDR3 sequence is CASSLAGAGGLKTQYF. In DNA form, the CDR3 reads TGCGCCAGCAGCTTGGCCGGAGCGGGGGGGCTAAAGACCCAGTACTTC.

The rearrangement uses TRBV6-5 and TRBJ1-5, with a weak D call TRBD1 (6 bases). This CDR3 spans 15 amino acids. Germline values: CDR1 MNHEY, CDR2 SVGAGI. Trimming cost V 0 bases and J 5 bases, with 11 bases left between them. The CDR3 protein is CASSYSTGSDQPQHF. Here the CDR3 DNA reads TGTGCCAGCAGTTACTCGACAGGATCGGATCAGCCCCAGCATTTT.

The CDR3 DNA reads TGCACCAGCAGCCACCGACAGGGAAACTCCTATAATTCACCCCTCCACTTT. Residues: CTSSHRQGNSYNSPLHF. The rearrangement uses TRBV1 and TRBJ1-6; TRBD1, the table's D call, was not compared with the DNA. TRBV1 is marked as a pseudogene. The CDR3 is made up of 17 amino acids.

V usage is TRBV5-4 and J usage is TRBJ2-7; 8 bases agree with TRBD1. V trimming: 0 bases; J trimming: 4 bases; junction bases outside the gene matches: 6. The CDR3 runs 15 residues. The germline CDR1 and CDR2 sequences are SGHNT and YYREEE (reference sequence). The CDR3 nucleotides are TGTGCCAGCAGCTTGGGGTCAGGGGGCGCGTACGAGCAGTACTTC. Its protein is CASSLGSGGAYEQYF.

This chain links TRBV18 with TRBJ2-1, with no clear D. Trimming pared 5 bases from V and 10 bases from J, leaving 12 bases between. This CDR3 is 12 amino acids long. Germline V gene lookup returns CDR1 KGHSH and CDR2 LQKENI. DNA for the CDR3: TGTGCCAGCTCAGCCGAGTTCGGGGAGCAGTTCTTC. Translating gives CASSAEFGEQFF.

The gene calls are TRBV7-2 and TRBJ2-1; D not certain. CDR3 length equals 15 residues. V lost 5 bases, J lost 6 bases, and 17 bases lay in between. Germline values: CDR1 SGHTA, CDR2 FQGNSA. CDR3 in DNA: TGTGCCAGCAGCCTCTCCAGTTATCCGTCCAATGAGCAGTTCTTC. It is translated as CASSLSSYPSNEQFF.

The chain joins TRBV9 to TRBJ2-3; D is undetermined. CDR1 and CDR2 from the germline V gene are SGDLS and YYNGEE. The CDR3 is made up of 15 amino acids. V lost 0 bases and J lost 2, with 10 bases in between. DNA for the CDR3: TGTGCCAGCAGCGTAGCTCCCTCCCCCACAGATACGCAGTATTTT. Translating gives CASSVAPSPTDTQYF.

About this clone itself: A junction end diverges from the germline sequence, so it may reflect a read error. CDR3 sequence (DNA): TGTGCTAGCAGCTTAAACGGGAATACGCAGTATTTT. This sequence encodes CASSLNGNTQYF. The rearrangement uses TRBV7-7 and TRBJ2-3; weak D call: TRBD2 (5 bases). The CDR3 loop spans 12 amino acids. Germline V lookup: CDR1 SSHAT, CDR2 FNYEAQ (reference sequence).

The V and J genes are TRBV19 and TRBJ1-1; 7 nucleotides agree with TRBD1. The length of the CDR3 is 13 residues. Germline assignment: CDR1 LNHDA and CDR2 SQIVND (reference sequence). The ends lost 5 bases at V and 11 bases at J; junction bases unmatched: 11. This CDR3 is CASSPTGALEAFF. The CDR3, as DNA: TGTGCCAGTAGTCCAACAGGGGCCCTAGAGGCTTTCTTT. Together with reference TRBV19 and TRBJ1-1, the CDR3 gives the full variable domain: DGGITQSPKYLFRKEGQNVTLSCEQNLNHDAMYWYRQDPGQGLRLIYYSQIVNDFQKGDIAEGYSVSREKKESFPLTVTSAQKNPTAFYLCASSPTGALEAFFGQGTRLTVV.

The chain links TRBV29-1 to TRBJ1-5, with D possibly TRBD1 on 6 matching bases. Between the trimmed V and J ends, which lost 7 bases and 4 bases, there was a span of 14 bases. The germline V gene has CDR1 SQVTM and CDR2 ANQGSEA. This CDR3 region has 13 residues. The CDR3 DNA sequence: TGCAGCGCACGAGACAGGATGAATCAGCCCCAGCATTTT. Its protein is CSARDRMNQPQHF.

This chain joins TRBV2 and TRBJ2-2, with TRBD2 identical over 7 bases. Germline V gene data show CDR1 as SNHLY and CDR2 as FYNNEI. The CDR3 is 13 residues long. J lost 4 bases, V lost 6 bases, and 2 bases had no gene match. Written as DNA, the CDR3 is TGTGCCAGCAGGACTAGCCCCACCGGGGAGCTGTTTTTT. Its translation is CASRTSPTGELFF.

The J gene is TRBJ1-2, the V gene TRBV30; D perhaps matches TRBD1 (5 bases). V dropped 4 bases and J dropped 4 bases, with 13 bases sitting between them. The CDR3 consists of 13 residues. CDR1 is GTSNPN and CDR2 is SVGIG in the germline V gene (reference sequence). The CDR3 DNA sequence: TGTGCCTGGACAGGGAAGCCGGTCTATGGCTACACCTTC. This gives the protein CAWTGKPVYGYTF.